The 22 T cell receptor beta chains below were found in one sample sequenced in a study of cytomegalovirus exposure and HLA in healthy donors. Vbeta (60) and Jbeta (13) primers were used in the PCR. TCRdb's table, derived via immunoSEQ multiplex PCR, lists solely in-frame clones and lacks some. The data show 170,000 or so clones, around 80% seen once. What was sequenced was PBMCs. The receptor source for this set is a woman aged 25-40 years in good health and CMV-seropositive.

The chain combines TRBV27 with TRBJ2-5, with no clear D. Germline V gene data show CDR1 as MNHEY and CDR2 as SMNVEV (reference sequence). V lost 5 bases to trimming and J lost 0 bases, with 4 bases between them. This CDR3 contains 12 residues. CDR3 DNA sequence: TGTGCCAGCAGTCACAACCAAGAGACCCAGTACTTC. It yields the protein CASSHNQETQYF.

The chain links TRBV7-2 to TRBJ2-3; 8 bases align to TRBD2. Germline-derived CDR1 and CDR2 are SGHTA and FQGNSA. CDR3 length equals 17 residues. The trim removed 4 bases at V and 6 bases at J, leaving 15 bases unmatched. The CDR3 is CASSSSGGAGFRDTQYF. CDR3 sequence (DNA): TGTGCCAGCAGCTCCTCCGGGGGGGCGGGATTTAGGGATACGCAGTATTTT.

J is TRBJ2-7 and V is TRBV29-1; D is possibly TRBD2 (5 bases). Germline lookup yields CDR1 SQVTM and CDR2 ANQGSEA. The CDR3 is 12 residues long. Trimming took off 6 bases at V and 0 bases at J, with 9 bases between the two ends. The CDR3 nucleotides read TGCAGCGTGAGGGTTGTCTCCTACGAGCAGTACTTC. It translates to CSVRVVSYEQYF.

This rearrangement joins TRBV7-7 to TRBJ2-2; D remains ambiguous. The V gene's germline CDR1 is SSHAT and CDR2 FNYEAQ (reference sequence). The CDR3 is 16 amino acids. Trimming removed 2 bases at V and 0 bases at J, with 10 bases between. CDR3 sequence (DNA): TGTGCCAGCAGCTTAAGGCAGGCTTCGAACACCGGGGAGCTGTTTTTT. This encodes CASSLRQASNTGELFF.

The CDR3 is CASSLPGQGQGYTF. The CDR3, as DNA: TGCGCCAGCAGCCTTCCGGGACAGGGGCAAGGCTACACCTTC. The chain is built from TRBV5-1 and TRBJ1-2, with 10 bases identical to TRBD1. Unmatched junction bases numbered 8, after V lost 4 bases and J lost 8 bases. In germline, CDR1 is SGHRS, CDR2 YFSETQ. This CDR3 contains 14 residues.

The sample holds a few counts of this clone. The chain is built from TRBV4-1 and TRBJ2-7; D gene uncertain. V lost 1 base, J lost 0 bases, and 10 bases lay in between. CDR3 length: 15 amino acids. Germline V gives CDR1 MGHRA, CDR2 YSYEKL. Here the CDR3 reads CASSQGDSFSYEQYF. In nucleotides, the CDR3 is TGCGCCAGCAGCCAAGGAGATTCGTTCTCCTACGAGCAGTACTTC.

The V gene is TRBV27, the J gene TRBJ2-5, with D possibly matching TRBD2 (6 bases). From germline, CDR1 is MNHEY and CDR2 SMNVEV (reference sequence). The ends were cut back, 4 bases at V and 5 bases at J, with 17 bases in the middle. The CDR3 covers 15 residues. The CDR3: CASSSSSSGGETQYF. The CDR3 nucleotides are TGTGCCAGCAGTTCCTCCTCTAGTGGGGGGGAGACCCAGTACTTC.

J is TRBJ2-5 and V is TRBV11-3; tentatively, D is TRBD2 (6 bases). The germline V gene encodes CDR1 SGHNT and CDR2 YENEEA. V was pared by 5 bases and J by 11 bases, with 27 bases between. CDR3 size: 16 residues. CDR3 in DNA: TGTGCCAGCAGCCGTTCTCTCCTGGGCCTCGGAGGGGAGCAGTACTTC. It yields the protein CASSRSLLGLGGEQYF. The full variable domain, rest sourced from reference TRBV11-3 and TRBJ2-5, is EAGVVQSPRYKIIEKKQPVAFWCNPISGHNTLYWYLQNLGQGPELLIRYENEEAVDDSQLPKDRFSAERLKGVDSTLKIQPAELGDSAVYLCASSRSLLGLGGEQYFGPGTRLLVL.

This clone was seen more than once but under ten times. V gene TRBV28 combines with J gene TRBJ1-1; possibly TRBD1 for D (5 bases). V dropped 6 bases and J dropped 0 bases, with 17 bases sitting between them. The CDR3 sequence is 16 residues long. Germline assignment: CDR1 MDHEN and CDR2 SYDVKM. CDR3 coding DNA: TGTGCCAGCAGCCACCTTACGACGGGGGTGAACACTGAAGCTTTCTTT. Translating it yields CASSHLTTGVNTEAFF.

This clone was detected only a few times. CDR3 nucleotides: TGTGCCAGCAGCTTAGATGGGGGTAGCGGGTGGGTTGAGCAGTTCTTC. Its protein product is CASSLDGGSGWVEQFF. The J gene is TRBJ2-1, the V gene TRBV11-2, with TRBD2 matching 7 bases. V was clipped by 0 bases and J by 9 bases; unmatched bases: 11. The length of the CDR3 is 16 residues. Germline V lookup: CDR1 SGHAT, CDR2 FQNNGV.

The chain links TRBV27 to TRBJ1-5, with D perhaps matching TRBD1 (6 bases). Trimming took 6 bases from V and 7 from J, leaving 16 bases between them. The length of the CDR3 is 14 residues. Germline V gives CDR1 MNHEY, CDR2 SMNVEV (reference sequence). The CDR3 is CASSFNRDRQPQHF. The CDR3 nucleotides are TGTGCCAGCAGCTTCAACAGGGACCGGCAGCCCCAGCATTTT.

The chain links TRBV30 to TRBJ2-7; D might be TRBD2 (5 bases). The germline V and J ends were trimmed by 3 bases and 3 bases, with 18 bases remaining between them. Per the germline V gene, CDR1 is GTSNPN and CDR2 is SVGIG (reference sequence). The CDR3 covers 15 residues. The DNA for the CDR3 is TGTGCCTGGAGCGTAGGTACACTAGTGGACTACGAGCAGTACTTC. Translated: CAWSVGTLVDYEQYF.

The genes are TRBV5-4 and TRBJ2-1; 7 bases fit TRBD2. The ends lost 2 bases at V and 4 bases at J; junction bases unmatched: 6. The CDR3 consists of 15 residues. Germline V gene lookup returns CDR1 SGHNT and CDR2 YYREEE (reference sequence). In DNA form, the CDR3 reads TGTGCCAGCAGCTTCGCACTAGCGCAGTACAATGAGCAGTTCTTC. Translation: CASSFALAQYNEQFF.

The chain joins TRBV27 to TRBJ1-2, with D perhaps matching TRBD1 (6 bases). The CDR3 contains 16 residues. The V end was cut by 0 bases, the J end by 2 bases, with 13 bases between. Germline V gene data show CDR1 as MNHEY and CDR2 as SMNVEV (reference sequence). The CDR3 is CASSLSAEGGNYGYTF. The DNA of the CDR3 is TGTGCCAGCAGTTTATCAGCCGAGGGGGGGAACTATGGCTACACCTTC.

CDR3 sequence: CASSLRQGTWTEAFF. The CDR3 nucleotides read TGTGCCAGCAGTTTACGTCAGGGAACCTGGACTGAAGCTTTCTTT. The gene calls are TRBV28 and TRBJ1-1; D perhaps matches TRBD1 (5 bases). Germline-derived CDR1 and CDR2 are MDHEN and SYDVKM. V lost 2 bases and J 5 bases, leaving 15 bases between the germline ends. CDR3 length equals 15 residues.

The chain links TRBV19 to TRBJ2-7; 7 positions match TRBD2. V was clipped by 5 bases and J by 4 bases; unmatched bases: 11. The CDR3 runs to 15 residues. Germline loops: CDR1 LNHDA, CDR2 SQIVND (reference sequence). The DNA for the CDR3 is TGTGCCAGTAGTTCACCGGGAGGAGGAACTTACGAGCAGTACTTC. This translates into CASSSPGGGTYEQYF.

This clone has only a few counts. The chain couples TRBV27 to TRBJ2-1, with TRBD1 identical over 8 bases. Trimming cost V 1 base and J 5 bases; bases outside gene matches: 1. The CDR3 is 14 amino acids. Germline CDR1 is MNHEY and CDR2 is SMNVEV (reference sequence). CDR3: CASSLYRGNNEQFF. In nucleotides, the CDR3 is TGTGCCAGCAGTTTATACAGGGGGAACAATGAGCAGTTCTTC.

This chain joins TRBV30 and TRBJ1-4; D call uncertain. Per germline, CDR1 GTSNPN and CDR2 SVGIG (reference sequence). This CDR3 spans 12 amino acids. V was trimmed by 2 bases and J by 14 bases, leaving 15 bases between them. This CDR3 reads CAWSPVTRVLFF. The CDR3 coding sequence is TGTGCCTGGAGTCCCGTGACACGAGTCCTGTTTTTT.

The chain combines TRBV7-9 with TRBJ2-5, with a possible D match to TRBD2 (5 bases). This CDR3 contains 14 residues. Germline values: CDR1 SEHNR, CDR2 FQNEAQ (reference sequence). V lost 6 bases and J lost 9, with 20 bases in between. The CDR3 sequence: CASSVEFIALSQYF. For the CDR3, the DNA is TGTGCCAGCAGTGTTGAGTTTATAGCGTTGTCCCAGTACTTC.

This clone was detected once. V usage is TRBV7-3 and J usage is TRBJ2-3; D is possibly TRBD1 (6 bases). V dropped 5 bases and J dropped 2 bases, with 11 bases sitting between them. Looked up from germline, CDR1 is SGHTA and CDR2 is FQGTGA. The CDR3 totals 14 residues. The DNA of the CDR3 is TGTGCCAGCAGCCTACAGGGTGCCACAGATACGCAGTATTTT. Amino acids: CASSLQGATDTQYF.

The chain couples TRBV29-1 to TRBJ2-1; 14 nucleotides match TRBD2. CDR3 length: 16 residues. The J segment lost 9 bases and the V segment lost 7 bases, leaving 14 bases of the junction unmatched. Germline CDR1 and CDR2: SQVTM and ANQGSEA. The CDR3 here is CSARLAGGPSGIEQFF. The CDR3 DNA reads as TGCAGCGCCAGACTAGCGGGAGGGCCGAGTGGGATTGAGCAGTTCTTC.

The sample holds a few counts of this clone. This chain connects TRBV30 to TRBJ2-1; tentative D call: TRBD1 (6 bases). V lost 5 bases, J lost 1 base, and 21 bases lay in between. The CDR3 contains 17 residues. The germline gives CDR1 GTSNPN, CDR2 SVGIG (reference sequence). CDR3 in DNA: TGTGCCTGGTCAAGGGGGTCGGGAACGAAGTCCTACAATGAGCAGTTCTTC. Protein product: CAWSRGSGTKSYNEQFF.